Following are 20 T cell receptor beta chains from one sample sequenced in a study of cytomegalovirus exposure and HLA in healthy donors. PCR involved 60 Vbeta and 13 Jbeta primers. The table came from immunoSEQ multiplex PCR; TCRdb's copy has only in-frame clones and leaves some out. The data contain roughly 30,000 clones, 87% of them singletons. The material sequenced was PBMCs. Every receptor here comes from a boy aged 10-17 years in good health and CMV-seronegative.

The rearrangement links TRBV6-4 to TRBJ2-7, with 12 bases aligning to TRBD1. This CDR3 region has 16 residues. V lost 0 bases to trimming and J lost 6 bases; unmatched junction nucleotides: 6. Germline V gene sequence: CDR1 MRHNA, CDR2 SNTAGT. The CDR3 sequence is CASSDSTGQGAGEQYF. The CDR3 region has the DNA TGTGCCAGCAGTGACTCGACGGGACAGGGGGCTGGCGAGCAGTACTTC.

The chain uses TRBV6-4 and TRBJ2-1, with 15 bases aligning to TRBD2. This CDR3 has 16 residues. V lost 5 bases and J lost 6; bases outside the gene matches: 5. CDR1 MRHNA and CDR2 SNTAGT come from the germline V gene. CDR3 region: CASSRTSGGAGNEQFF. The CDR3 DNA reads TGTGCCAGCAGTCGGACTAGCGGGGGGGCGGGCAATGAGCAGTTCTTC.

This rearrangement joins TRBV5-5 to TRBJ2-1; D might be TRBD1 (5 bases). Germline loops: CDR1 SGHKS, CDR2 YYEKEE (reference sequence). The CDR3 runs 12 residues. Trimming cost V 4 bases and J 5 bases, with 7 bases left between them. CDR3 sequence: CASSTGHNEQFF. In DNA form, the CDR3 reads TGTGCCAGCAGCACAGGTCACAATGAGCAGTTCTTC.

This clone was detected only a few times. This chain connects TRBV6-5 to TRBJ2-1; the D is unclear. Germline V gene data show CDR1 as MNHEY and CDR2 as SVGAGI. The CDR3 extends over 15 amino acids. The V gene lost 6 bases and the J gene lost 8 bases, with 20 bases spanning the gap. The CDR3 reads CASSRAYQKTHEQFF. The CDR3 DNA follows: TGTGCCAGCAGCCGTGCCTACCAAAAAACGCATGAGCAGTTCTTC.

The chain has TRBV25-1 and TRBJ1-3; the match to TRBD1 covers 9 bases. The CDR3 sequence is 15 residues long. Germline V gene lookup returns CDR1 MGHDK and CDR2 SYGVNS. V lost 6 bases, J lost 4 bases, and 7 bases stayed unmatched. DNA of the CDR3: TGTGCCAGCAGAGAAGACAGGGGGGCAGGAAACACCATATATTTT. Protein sequence: CASREDRGAGNTIYF.

The chain employs TRBV19 and TRBJ2-2; a possible D gene is TRBD2 (5 bases). This CDR3 has 15 amino acids. Trimming cost V 2 bases and J 4 bases, with 11 bases left between them. Germline lookup yields CDR1 LNHDA and CDR2 SQIVND (reference sequence). In DNA form, the CDR3 reads TGTGCCAGTAGTATATGGGAGTCGGGCACCGGGGAGCTGTTTTTT. This sequence encodes CASSIWESGTGELFF.

The chain couples TRBV5-1 to TRBJ1-2, with 8 bases aligning to TRBD1. This CDR3 contains 16 residues. Germline V gene sequence: CDR1 SGHRS, CDR2 YFSETQ. V gave up 0 bases and J gave up 3 bases; unmatched junction bases: 7. The CDR3 DNA reads as TGCGCCAGCAGCTTGGGGTTTCCAGGGGGCCACTATGGCTACACCTTC. Amino acid sequence: CASSLGFPGGHYGYTF.

The chain employs TRBV25-1 and TRBJ1-2; D possibly corresponds to TRBD1 (5 bases). V lost 4 bases and J 8 bases, leaving 20 bases between the germline ends. The V gene's germline CDR1 is MGHDK and CDR2 SYGVNS. The CDR3 contains 15 residues. Written as DNA, the CDR3 is TGTGCCAGCAGTGTTGGAGGGACGGATATTCGGGGCTACACCTTC. Its protein is CASSVGGTDIRGYTF.

The rearrangement uses TRBV5-1 and TRBJ2-1, with 9 nucleotides matching TRBD1. The CDR3 has 15 amino acids. V lost 4 bases, J lost 7 bases, and 9 bases stayed unmatched. Germline assignment: CDR1 SGHRS and CDR2 YFSETQ. The CDR3 nucleotides are TGCGCCAGCAGCCCCCATTCCGGGACAGGGAATGAGCAGTTCTTC. Encoded protein: CASSPHSGTGNEQFF. Variable domain in full (rest from reference TRBV5-1 and TRBJ2-1): KAGVTQTPRYLIKTRGQQVTLSCSPISGHRSVSWYQQTPGQGLQFLFEYFSETQRNKGNFPGRFSGRQFSNSRSEMNVSTLELGDSALYLCASSPHSGTGNEQFFGPGTRLTVL.

CDR3 in amino acids: CASSPMGEGNQPQHF. The CDR3 DNA reads as TGTGCCAGCAGCCCCATGGGAGAAGGCAATCAGCCCCAGCATTTT. J is TRBJ1-5 and V is TRBV6-6; D is unresolved. This CDR3 is built from 15 residues. Trimming removed 6 bases from V and 2 bases from J, with 14 bases in between. The germline gives CDR1 MNHNY, CDR2 SVGAGI (reference sequence).

There are a few counts of this clone. The chain links TRBV11-3 to TRBJ2-1; 7 bases are a match to TRBD1. Per the germline V gene, CDR1 is SGHNT and CDR2 is YENEEA. V lost 0 bases to trimming and J lost 4 bases; unmatched junction nucleotides: 3. This CDR3 comprises 15 residues. The CDR3 DNA follows: TGTGCCAGCAGCTTAGATAGGGGACAGTACAATGAGCAGTTCTTC. Translating it yields CASSLDRGQYNEQFF.

The rearrangement joins TRBV6-6 to TRBJ2-5; D call uncertain. The J call may not be correct, given that the DNA end is closer to TRBJ2-7. CDR3 length: 13 residues. Germline V gives CDR1 MNHNY, CDR2 SVGAGI (reference sequence). In nucleotides, the CDR3 is TGTGCCAGCAAAATAGGCGTCAACTACGAGCAGTACTTC. This translates into CASKIGVNYEQYF.

This clone appeared a single time. This sequence joins TRBV7-3 and TRBJ2-1; weak D call: TRBD2 (5 bases). CDR1 and CDR2 (germline): SGHTA, FQGTGA. The CDR3 has 15 residues. V was cut by 5 bases and J by 6 bases, with 17 bases left in between. CDR3 DNA sequence: TGTGCCAGCAGCCTCCAACCACTAGAATCCAATGAGCAGTTCTTC. Translation: CASSLQPLESNEQFF.

This chain joins TRBV4-1 and TRBJ1-4, with TRBD1 matching 9 bases. The trim removed 5 bases at V and 8 bases at J, leaving 6 bases unmatched. The germline V gene encodes CDR1 MGHRA and CDR2 YSYEKL. The CDR3 is made up of 14 amino acids. DNA for the CDR3: TGCGCCAGCAGCTACAGGGGGCGAGGGGAAAAACTGTTTTTT. This gives the protein CASSYRGRGEKLFF.

The chain is built from TRBV2 and TRBJ1-4; D unresolved. Germline V lookup: CDR1 SNHLY, CDR2 FYNNEI. Trimming cost V 6 bases and J 0 bases, with 11 bases left between them. The CDR3 totals 15 residues. The CDR3 is CASSADGATNEKLFF. The CDR3 nucleotides read TGTGCCAGCAGCGCCGACGGAGCAACTAATGAAAAACTGTTTTTT.

This clone was recorded a few times. V gene TRBV4-1 combines with J gene TRBJ1-2; D is uncertain. The CDR3 is 12 residues long. Trimming left V 5 bases short and J 6 bases short, with 10 bases between. Germline V gene sequence: CDR1 MGHRA, CDR2 YSYEKL. CDR3 DNA: TGCGCCAGCAGCTCCACGGTGAATGGCTACACCTTC. It codes for CASSSTVNGYTF.

This chain connects TRBV11-2 to TRBJ1-4, with 9 bases matching TRBD1. The CDR3 contains 14 residues. Germline values: CDR1 SGHAT, CDR2 FQNNGV. The junction had 9 bases not matched to a gene; V was cut back by 8 bases and J by 8 bases. CDR3 bases: TGTGCCAGCGGGGGGGGGACAGGGAGGGAAAAACTGTTTTTT. Its protein is CASGGGTGREKLFF.

V gene TRBV9 combines with J gene TRBJ2-1; 10 nucleotides align to TRBD2. The CDR3 consists of 17 residues. Germline values: CDR1 SGDLS, CDR2 YYNGEE. The J segment lost 0 bases and the V segment lost 3 bases, leaving 6 bases of the junction unmatched. The CDR3 DNA is TGTGCCAGCAGCGCTCGGACTAGCGGAAGCTCCTACAATGAGCAGTTCTTC. It encodes CASSARTSGSSYNEQFF.

The J gene is TRBJ2-1, the V gene TRBV7-6, with D possibly TRBD2 on 6 matching bases. This CDR3 region has 16 residues. The germline gives CDR1 SGHVS, CDR2 FNYEAQ. Deletions cut 3 bases from V and 4 bases from J, with 16 bases between. CDR3 sequence: CASSFLTGDHYNEQFF. Here the CDR3 DNA reads TGTGCCAGCAGCTTCCTAACGGGGGACCATTACAATGAGCAGTTCTTC.

CDR3 nucleotide sequence: TGTGCCACCAGCAGAGAAGGGGGAAATGAGCAGTTCTTC. Protein: CATSREGGNEQFF. The chain is built from TRBV15 and TRBJ2-1, with D perhaps matching TRBD1 (6 bases). This CDR3 contains 13 residues. V was cut by 0 bases and J by 7 bases, with 7 bases left in between. Germline CDR1 LNHNV, CDR2 YYDKDF (reference sequence).